This TCR beta chain was captured by sequencing in a study of blood T cells in healthy people across ages. With a J-beta primer mix and a sample-barcoded 5' primer, a second PCR ran roughly 6 to 12 cycles. TCRdb used MiXCR to reprocess the 5' RACE reads, holding one entry per CDR3 protein. The sample holds just under 900,000 distinct CDR3 sequences; around 30% are singletons and the top ten take 15% to 20%. This clonotype has a count of ten or more. Its antigen remains unidentified. The J segment lost 4 bases and the V segment lost 3 bases, leaving 3 bases of the junction unmatched. The CDR3 covers 15 residues. Looked up from germline, CDR1 is SEHNR and CDR2 is FQNEAQ (reference sequence). Study-level findings and limits: Diversity of TCR beta per million T cells declined in a roughly linear way with age. It was the long-lived donors that had more naive CD4+ cells and higher diversity than aged donors.

What was sequenced was blood. The J gene is TRBJ2-3, the V gene TRBV7-9; TRBD2 aligns across 11 bases. The origin of this receptor is a woman aged 80 or older in good health. The CDR3 nucleotides are TGTGCCAGCAGCTTGCTAGCGGGGGGAGCAGATACGCAGTATTTT. Translating it yields CASSLLAGGADTQYF.